The rows below give T cell receptor beta chains drawn from one sample of a study of OX40 agonist ivuxolimab in advanced cancers. TCRdb's table, derived via immunoSEQ multiplex PCR, lists solely in-frame clones and lacks some. This sample yields several thousand clones, of which 65% to 80% are seen a single time; about 26% belongs to the top ten. This material consisted of CD4+ or CD8+ T cells sorted from blood, taken in a trial of the OX40 agonist ivuxolimab. These receptors were taken from an adult with an advanced solid tumor such as melanoma, head and neck, liver or kidney cancer. Each CDR3 is given with its conserved first and last residue. A D gene is named only where the DNA matches it firmly. The size field is filled for only some rows; it gives once, few, many or a size class.

NA,TRBV29-1,TRBD2,TRBJ2-1,TGCAGCGTTGATGGACTAGCGGGAACGCCCAATGAGCAGTTCTTC,CSVDGLAGTPNEQFF
NA,TRBV4-1,NA,TRBJ2-2,TGCGCCAGCAGCCAAGATGCAGGACTGGGGAACACCGGGGAGCTGTTTTTT,CASSQDAGLGNTGELFF
NA,TRBV4-3,TRBD1,TRBJ1-4,TGCGCCAGCAGCCTTTACGGGACAGTGAATGAAAAACTGTTTTTT,CASSLYGTVNEKLFF
large,TRBV5-1,NA,TRBJ1-1,TGCGCCAGCAGCTTGGAACCAAACCCTGAAGCTTTCTTT,CASSLEPNPEAFF
NA,TRBV25-1,TRBD1,TRBJ1-2,TGTGCCAGCAGCAGCCCGGGACAGAACTATGGCTACACCTTC,CASSSPGQNYGYTF
NA,TRBV5-6,TRBD1,TRBJ2-1,TGTGCCAGCAGTCCTACAGGGGTGGAGCAGTTCTTC,CASSPTGVEQFF
NA,TRBV27,TRBD1,TRBJ2-7,TGTGCCAGCAGTTTCACAGGGGGCTCCTACGAGCAGTACTTC,CASSFTGGSYEQYF
few,TRBV4-1,NA,TRBJ1-5,TGCGCCAGCAGTATAGACAGTGGTCAGCCCCAGCATTTT,CASSIDSGQPQHF
NA,TRBV5-5,NA,TRBJ1-5,TGTGCCAGCAGCTTGGTATCGTCGGTTCAGCCCCAGCATTTT,CASSLVSSVQPQHF
NA,TRBV5-4,NA,TRBJ2-7,TGTGCCAGCAGCTTTAATGAAGAGCAGTACTTC,CASSFNEEQYF
NA,TRBV7-2,NA,TRBJ2-7,TGTGCCAGCAGCCCGTGGACAGGAGGGGAGCAGTACTTC,CASSPWTGGEQYF
NA,TRBV28,TRBD2,TRBJ2-2,TGTGCCAGCAGTTTACGACTAGCGGGAGGGAATTCCGGGGAGCTGTTTTTT,CASSLRLAGGNSGELFF
NA,TRBV27,NA,TRBJ2-2,TGTGCCAGCGCCAACGGTGACAACACCGGGGAGCTGTTTTTT,CASANGDNTGELFF
NA,TRBV11-2,NA,TRBJ2-1,TGTGCCAGCAGCTCCATCCCTCGGAGAGGGAATGAGCAGTTCTTC,CASSSIPRRGNEQFF
NA,TRBV2,NA,TRBJ1-1,TGTGCCAGCACGGGGGGCCCTGAAGCTTTCTTT,CASTGGPEAFF
NA,TRBV11-3,TRBD1,TRBJ2-2,TGTGCCAGCAGCTTTTCCTCAGGGGGCGCAAACACCGGGGAGCTGTTTTTT,CASSFSSGGANTGELFF
once,TRBV7-9,NA,TRBJ2-1,TGTGCCAGCAGCGACGAGGGTAAACCCTACAATGAGCAGTTCTTC,CASSDEGKPYNEQFF
NA,TRBV4-1,NA,TRBJ1-5,TGCGCCAGCAGCCAAGGTGCCTCCCAGTATAGCAATCAGCCCCAGCATTTT,CASSQGASQYSNQPQHF
NA,TRBV5-4,TRBD1,TRBJ2-1,TGTGCCAGCAGCCACTCAACGACAGGGTATGAGCAGTTCTTC,CASSHSTTGYEQFF
NA,TRBV4-1,TRBD2,TRBJ2-7,TGCGCCAGCAGCCTCTCTAGCGGGAGCTCTCACGAGCAGTACTTC,CASSLSSGSSHEQYF
few,TRBV7-7,NA,TRBJ1-1,TGTGCTAGCAGCTTAGTCCGGAGCTCTGAAGCTTTCTTT,CASSLVRSSEAFF
few,TRBV7-6,NA,TRBJ1-3,TGTGCCAGCAGCCCTGGGGGAAACACCATATATTTT,CASSPGGNTIYF
NA,TRBV7-9,NA,TRBJ1-2,TGTGCCAGCAGCTTAGAACAGGGTCGGTTTGGCTACACCTTC,CASSLEQGRFGYTF
few,TRBV2,NA,TRBJ2-7,TGTGCCAGCAGTGACCCCGCCCGGGGCCGGACCTACGAGCAGTACTTC,CASSDPARGRTYEQYF
once,TRBV4-1,TRBD1,TRBJ1-5,TGCGCCAGCAGTCTAACAGGGGCCAATCAGCCCCAGCATTTT,CASSLTGANQPQHF
once,TRBV11-2,NA,TRBJ1-2,TGTGCCAGCAGCTTAGGGGGTCAGGCGTACTATGGCTACACCTTC,CASSLGGQAYYGYTF
few,TRBV28,NA,TRBJ1-5,TGTGCCAGCCAGTACAGGGGCAATCAGCCCCAGCATTTT,CASQYRGNQPQHF
few,TRBV7-9,NA,TRBJ2-6,TGTGCCAGCAGCGTAGCAGGCAACGTCCTGACTTTC,CASSVAGNVLTF
NA,TRBV19,NA,TRBJ1-2,TGTGCCAGTAGTATTACTTCGAACTATGGCTACACCTTC,CASSITSNYGYTF
NA,TRBV4-2,TRBD2,TRBJ2-1,TGTGCCAGCAGCCCCCAGGGACTAGCGGGGGGGACCCTCTACAATGAGCAGTTCTTC,CASSPQGLAGGTLYNEQFF
NA,TRBV7-9,TRBD2,TRBJ2-1,TGTGCCAGCAGCCCGACTAGCTCCCTCTACAATGAGCAGTTCTTC,CASSPTSSLYNEQFF